A single sample gave rise to the 26 T cell receptor beta chains below, sequenced in a study of beta chain features in type 1 diabetes. Expressed TCRB transcripts got sequenced, as all isolated RNA was reverse transcribed. Generated by immunoSEQ multiplex PCR, the TCRdb table keeps only in-frame clones and is missing some. The data contain about 140,000 clones, roughly 9.3% of them singletons. The material sequenced was central memory CD4+ T cells from blood. These receptors came from a woman between 35 and 50 years old in good health.

This clone occurred a few times. This chain joins TRBV7-7 and TRBJ1-1; a weak D match, TRBD1 (5 bases). Trimming pared 4 bases from V and 5 bases from J, leaving 11 bases between. Germline V gives CDR1 SSHAT, CDR2 FNYEAQ (reference sequence). This CDR3 spans 13 amino acids. CDR3: CASSSTQGTEAFF. Here the CDR3 DNA reads TGTGCCAGCAGCTCCACCCAGGGTACTGAAGCTTTCTTT.

J is TRBJ1-1 and V is TRBV10-3; 8 nucleotides agree with TRBD1. This CDR3 is built from 14 residues. CDR1 is ENHRY, CDR2 SYGVKD, per germline. V was clipped by 4 bases and J by 3 bases; unmatched bases: 4. This CDR3 reads CAISGQGADTEAFF. Here the CDR3 DNA reads TGTGCCATCAGTGGGCAGGGGGCGGACACTGAAGCTTTCTTT.

The chain joins TRBV9 to TRBJ2-2, with TRBD1 matching 7 bases. The CDR3 is 14 amino acids. From germline, CDR1 is SGDLS and CDR2 YYNGEE. V lost 6 bases, J lost 6 bases, and 8 bases stayed unmatched. The CDR3 DNA reads as TGTGCCAGCACCGTGGACAGGATACCCGGGGAGCTGTTTTTT. Translation: CASTVDRIPGELFF.

The rearrangement links TRBV6-6 to TRBJ2-7; 8 bases fit TRBD2. V gave up 8 bases and J gave up 2 bases; unmatched junction bases: 8. Germline assignment: CDR1 MNHNY and CDR2 SVGAGI (reference sequence). The CDR3 contains 14 residues. The CDR3, as DNA: TGTGCCAGCCGGAGCGGGGGCCCTCCCTACGAGCAGTACTTC. Translating it yields CASRSGGPPYEQYF.

This clone was seen a few times. The chain recombines TRBV7-9 with TRBJ1-4; 7 bases fit TRBD1. The CDR3 is 15 amino acids. V shed 5 bases and J 4 bases; nucleotides not matched to a gene: 7. The germline V gene encodes CDR1 SEHNR and CDR2 FQNEAQ (reference sequence). The CDR3 DNA is TGTGCCAGCAGCCACAGGGGTTTTGATAATGAAAAACTGTTTTTT. Translation: CASSHRGFDNEKLFF.

This clone was picked up a small number of times. Other nucleotide sequences from this sample produce the same CDR3. The chain uses TRBV12-5 and TRBJ1-3, with D unclear. V was shortened by 5 bases and J by 0 bases, with 8 bases between the two germline ends. Germline V gene sequence: CDR1 LGHNT, CDR2 FRNRAP. The CDR3 sequence is 14 residues long. The CDR3 spells CASGLPSSGNTIYF. As DNA, the CDR3 is TGTGCTAGTGGTCTACCGAGCTCTGGAAACACCATATATTTT.

The chain combines TRBV5-1 with TRBJ2-5, with TRBD2 matching over 8 bases. CDR1 is SGHRS, CDR2 YFSETQ, per germline. The CDR3 extends over 15 amino acids. The trim removed 0 bases at V and 5 bases at J, leaving 6 bases unmatched. This CDR3 reads CASSLDPAGVETQYF. As DNA, the CDR3 is TGCGCCAGCAGCTTGGACCCAGCGGGGGTGGAGACCCAGTACTTC.

This clone was detected a few times. The rearrangement links TRBV28 to TRBJ1-4, with unresolved D. Germline CDR1 and CDR2: MDHEN and SYDVKM. The length of the CDR3 is 13 residues. V was cut by 6 bases and J by 8 bases, with 13 bases left in between. CDR3 sequence reads: CASRREQKEKLFF. For the CDR3, the DNA is TGTGCCAGCAGACGCGAACAGAAAGAAAAACTGTTTTTT.

This clone has a handful of counts. The junction does not match germline at one end; this may be a read error. The chain recombines TRBV7-7 with TRBJ2-3; D possibly corresponds to TRBD2 (6 bases). The CDR3 spans 13 residues. Germline V CDR1 and CDR2: SSHAT, FNYEAQ (reference sequence). For the CDR3, the DNA is TGTGCTAGCAGCTTAGGGCTTCGGGGGACGCAGTATTTT. It specifies CASSLGLRGTQYF.

The V gene is TRBV7-6, the J gene TRBJ1-2; 8 bases fit TRBD1. With V trimmed by 0 bases and J by 6 bases, 0 bases remained unmatched. CDR1 and CDR2 (germline): SGHVS, FNYEAQ. The length of the CDR3 is 13 residues. CDR3 protein: CASSLATGDGYTF. In DNA, the CDR3 is TGTGCCAGCAGCTTAGCGACAGGGGATGGCTACACCTTC.

This sequence joins TRBV7-7 and TRBJ2-7, with D possibly matching TRBD2 (6 bases). This CDR3 region has 15 residues. CDR1 is SSHAT, CDR2 FNYEAQ, per germline (reference sequence). Trimming shortened V by 5 bases and J by 6 bases, and 20 bases separated the two germline ends. For the CDR3, the DNA is TGTGCCAGCAGCGCATCGCGGGGAGGACATTCCGAGCAGTACTTC. It is translated as CASSASRGGHSEQYF.

There are many counts of this clone. The chain links TRBV19 to TRBJ1-2; 8 nucleotides match TRBD1. The J segment lost 2 bases and the V segment lost 10 bases, leaving 12 bases of the junction unmatched. CDR1 and CDR2 from the germline V gene are LNHDA and SQIVND (reference sequence). The CDR3 covers 15 residues. CDR3 DNA: TGTGCCACCTCCCCGGGCCCAGGGGGCAACTATGGCTACACCTTC. It is translated as CATSPGPGGNYGYTF.

The chain combines TRBV5-4 with TRBJ2-1; 9 nucleotides line up with TRBD2. The germline gives CDR1 SGHNT, CDR2 YYREEE (reference sequence). The V segment lost 2 bases and the J segment 2 bases; nucleotides outside the gene matches: 5. CDR3 length equals 16 residues. The CDR3 DNA is TGTGCCAGCAGCTTAGGTGGCGGGGGGGCCTACAATGAGCAGTTCTTC. Translated: CASSLGGGGAYNEQFF.

The genes are TRBV4-3 and TRBJ1-1; D is uncertain. This CDR3 region has 13 residues. Germline V gene lookup returns CDR1 LGHNA and CDR2 YSLEER. Trimming pared 1 base from V and 1 base from J, leaving 4 bases between. In DNA, the CDR3 is TGCGCCAGCAGCCAAGCGGGGAACACTGAAGCTTTCTTT. It translates to CASSQAGNTEAFF.

The CDR3 nucleotides read TGTGCCAGCAGCTACCGGGACAGACCCTACGAGCAGTACTTC. This encodes CASSYRDRPYEQYF. The chain combines TRBV5-4 with TRBJ2-7; 7 positions agree with TRBD1. Germline values: CDR1 SGHNT, CDR2 YYREEE (reference sequence). The trim removed 3 bases at V and 2 bases at J, leaving 5 bases unmatched. CDR3 length: 14 residues.

The J gene is TRBJ2-3, the V gene TRBV6-1, with D possibly TRBD2 on 7 matching bases. The CDR3 spans 14 residues. Germline V gene data show CDR1 as MNHNS and CDR2 as SASEGT. V lost 6 bases to trimming and J lost 0 bases, with 10 bases between them. For the CDR3, the DNA is TGTGCCAGCAGAGCGGGACACAGCACAGATACGCAGTATTTT. Its translation: CASRAGHSTDTQYF.

In its sample, this clone was seen a few times. This sequence joins TRBV4-3 and TRBJ2-5; 10 bases agree with TRBD2. CDR1 is LGHNA and CDR2 is YSLEER in the germline V gene. Trimming cost V 0 bases and J 4 bases; bases outside gene matches: 8. The CDR3 extends over 17 amino acids. Here the CDR3 reads CASSQEGSGGARETQYF. DNA for the CDR3: TGCGCCAGCAGCCAAGAAGGGAGCGGGGGGGCCAGAGAGACCCAGTACTTC.

This rearrangement joins TRBV13 to TRBJ2-7; 7 nucleotides line up with TRBD2. The CDR3 length is 15 residues. Germline V CDR1 and CDR2: PRHDT, FYEKMQ (reference sequence). Unmatched junction bases numbered 11, after V lost 6 bases and J lost 3 bases. This CDR3 is CASSPWGGVSYEQYF. CDR3 DNA sequence: TGTGCCAGCAGTCCCTGGGGAGGGGTTAGCTACGAGCAGTACTTC.

The J gene is TRBJ1-6, the V gene TRBV9; 8 bases are shared with TRBD1. In germline, CDR1 is SGDLS, CDR2 YYNGEE. The V gene end was trimmed by 4 bases and the J gene end by 7 bases; junction bases not matched to a gene: 4. The CDR3 loop spans 14 amino acids. The CDR3 here is CASSRQGRNSPLHF. In nucleotides, the CDR3 is TGTGCCAGCAGCCGACAGGGGAGGAATTCACCCCTCCACTTT.

There are a few counts of this clone. The chain uses TRBV2 and TRBJ1-4; D gene unclear. The V gene's germline CDR1 is SNHLY and CDR2 FYNNEI. The CDR3 is made up of 13 amino acids. The V end was cut by 8 bases, the J end by 2 bases, with 9 bases between. The CDR3 DNA reads TGTGCCAGCGTTCGAGGGACTAATGAAAAACTGTTTTTT. This codes for CASVRGTNEKLFF.

This clone was seen a few times. The chain joins TRBV5-1 to TRBJ2-7; D unclear. This CDR3 has 13 amino acids. Per germline, CDR1 SGHRS and CDR2 YFSETQ. Trimming stripped 1 base from V and 0 bases from J, with 5 bases between. This chain's CDR3 is CASSLTVSYEQYF. The CDR3, as DNA: TGCGCCAGCAGCTTGACAGTCTCCTACGAGCAGTACTTC.

This chain connects TRBV10-3 to TRBJ2-7; TRBD1 is a possible D gene (5 bases). V was clipped by 2 bases and J by 6 bases, with 11 bases between them. CDR3 length: 13 amino acids. The germline V gene encodes CDR1 ENHRY and CDR2 SYGVKD. The CDR3 protein is CAISEARVSEQYF. The CDR3 coding sequence is TGTGCCATCAGTGAGGCCAGGGTAAGCGAGCAGTACTTC.

The J gene is TRBJ2-2, the V gene TRBV19; 13 positions match TRBD2. Germline CDR1 and CDR2: LNHDA and SQIVND (reference sequence). The CDR3 loop spans 17 amino acids. J was trimmed by 3 bases and V by 3 bases; bases with no gene match: 4. The CDR3 bases are TGTGCCAGTAGTATGAAGGGGACTAGCGGGGACACCGGGGAGCTGTTTTTT. Translated: CASSMKGTSGDTGELFF.

This chain joins TRBV7-9 and TRBJ1-5; 7 bases fit TRBD1. V trimming: 6 bases; J trimming: 4 bases; junction bases outside the gene matches: 3. The length of the CDR3 is 13 residues. The V gene's germline CDR1 is SEHNR and CDR2 FQNEAQ (reference sequence). CDR3 protein: CASRETGNQPQHF. The DNA of the CDR3 is TGTGCCAGCAGAGAGACAGGGAATCAGCCCCAGCATTTT.

V is TRBV29-1 and J is TRBJ2-2; maybe TRBD1 (6 bases). Trimming left V 7 bases short and J 7 bases short, with 16 bases between. Germline V CDR1 and CDR2: SQVTM, ANQGSEA. The CDR3 runs to 13 residues. CDR3 amino acids: CSGSQQGHGELFF. The CDR3 bases are TGCAGCGGATCCCAACAGGGTCACGGGGAGCTGTTTTTT.

The sample holds a few counts of this clone. The rearrangement uses TRBV5-1 and TRBJ2-1; 14 positions agree with TRBD2. This CDR3 spans 17 amino acids. Per the germline V gene, CDR1 is SGHRS and CDR2 is YFSETQ. V lost 3 bases to trimming and J lost 6 bases; unmatched junction nucleotides: 8. CDR3 region: CASSWGLAGASLNEQFF. DNA for the CDR3: TGCGCCAGCAGCTGGGGACTAGCGGGGGCCTCTCTCAATGAGCAGTTCTTC.